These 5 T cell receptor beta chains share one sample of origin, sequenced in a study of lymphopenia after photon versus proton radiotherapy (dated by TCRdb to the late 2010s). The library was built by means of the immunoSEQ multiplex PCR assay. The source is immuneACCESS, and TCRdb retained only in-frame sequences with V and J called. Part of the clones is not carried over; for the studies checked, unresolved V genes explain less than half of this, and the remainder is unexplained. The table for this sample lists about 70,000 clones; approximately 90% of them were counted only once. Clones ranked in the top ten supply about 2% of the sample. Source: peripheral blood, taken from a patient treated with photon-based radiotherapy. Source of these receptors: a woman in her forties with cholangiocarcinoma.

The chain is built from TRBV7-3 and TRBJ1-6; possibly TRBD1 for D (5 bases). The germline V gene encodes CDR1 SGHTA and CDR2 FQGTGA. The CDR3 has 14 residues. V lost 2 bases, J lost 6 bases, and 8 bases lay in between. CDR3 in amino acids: CASSLGGINSPLHF. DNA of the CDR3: TGTGCCAGCAGCTTAGGGGGTATTAATTCACCCCTCCACTTT.

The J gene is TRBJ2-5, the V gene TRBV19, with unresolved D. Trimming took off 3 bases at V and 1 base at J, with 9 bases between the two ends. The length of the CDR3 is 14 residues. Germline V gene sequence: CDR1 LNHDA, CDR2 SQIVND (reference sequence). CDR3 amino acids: CASSIFNSQETQYF. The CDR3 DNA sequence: TGTGCCAGTAGTATTTTTAACAGCCAAGAGACCCAGTACTTC.

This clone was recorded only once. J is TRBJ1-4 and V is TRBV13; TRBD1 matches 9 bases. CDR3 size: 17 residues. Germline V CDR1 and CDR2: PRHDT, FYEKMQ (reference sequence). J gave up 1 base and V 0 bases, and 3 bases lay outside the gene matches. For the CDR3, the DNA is TGTGCCAGCAGCTTAGGGACAGGGGGGCGAACTAATGAAAAACTGTTTTTT. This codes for CASSLGTGGRTNEKLFF.

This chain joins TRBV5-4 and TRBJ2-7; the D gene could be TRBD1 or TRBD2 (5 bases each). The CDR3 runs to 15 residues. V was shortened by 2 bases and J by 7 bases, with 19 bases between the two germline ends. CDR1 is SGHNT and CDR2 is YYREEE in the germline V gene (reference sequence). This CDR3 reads CASSLPGRGPMEQYF. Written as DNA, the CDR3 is TGTGCCAGCAGCTTACCGGGACGGGGTCCTATGGAGCAGTACTTC.

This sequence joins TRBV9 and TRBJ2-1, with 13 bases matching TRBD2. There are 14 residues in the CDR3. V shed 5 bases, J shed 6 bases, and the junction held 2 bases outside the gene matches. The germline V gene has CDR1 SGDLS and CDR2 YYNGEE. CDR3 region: CASSRTSGSNEQFF. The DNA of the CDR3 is TGTGCCAGCAGTCGGACTAGCGGGAGCAATGAGCAGTTCTTC.